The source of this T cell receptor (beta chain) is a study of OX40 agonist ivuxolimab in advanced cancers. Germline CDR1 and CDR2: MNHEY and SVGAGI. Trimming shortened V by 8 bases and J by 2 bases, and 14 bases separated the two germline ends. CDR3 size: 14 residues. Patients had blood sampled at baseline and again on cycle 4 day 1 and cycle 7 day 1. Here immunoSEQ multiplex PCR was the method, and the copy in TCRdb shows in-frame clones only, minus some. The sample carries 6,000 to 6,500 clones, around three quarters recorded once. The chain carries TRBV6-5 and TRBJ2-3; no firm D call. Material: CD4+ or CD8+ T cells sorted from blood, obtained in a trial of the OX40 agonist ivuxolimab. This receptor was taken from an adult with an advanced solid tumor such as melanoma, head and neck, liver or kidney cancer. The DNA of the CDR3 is TGTGCCAGCTCTCTGTCAGCTCTCACAGATACGCAGTATTTT. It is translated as CASSLSALTDTQYF.